The clone carrying this T cell receptor beta chain was counted between two and nine times. The antigen remains unidentified. This entry is derived from a study of early T cells in non-severe SARS-CoV-2 infection. At the level of the study: Bulk RNA taken from unsorted whole blood was sequenced, leaving chains unpaired. Study-wide points: VDJdb-based matching was biased toward anti-spike CD8 responses and missed private and CD4 specificities.

Unique molecular identifiers were attached to individual cDNA molecules. TCRdb ran MiXCR on the 5' RACE reads and lists one entry per CDR3 protein. Of fewer than 130,000 distinct CDR3 sequences in the sample, around an eighth were seen once. This CDR3 spans 13 amino acids. Germline assignment: CDR1 ENHRY and CDR2 SYGVKD. The ends were cut back, 3 bases at V and 4 bases at J, with 9 bases in the middle. The material sequenced was whole blood, taken at baseline. The source is an adult who was a healthcare worker with PCR-confirmed SARS-CoV-2 infection or an uninfected control (not recorded which). This chain joins TRBV10-3 and TRBJ1-2, with D perhaps TRBD1 (5 bases). In nucleotides, the CDR3 is TGTGCCATCAGTGACCAGGGAATCTATGGCTACACCTTC. As protein: CAISDQGIYGYTF.